Each of the 21 T cell receptor beta chains below was sequenced from the same sample in a study of blood T cell repertoires in COVID-19. Clones were sequenced by immunoSEQ multiplex PCR, and TCRdb holds only the in-frame ones, with some missing. The repertoire holds around 40,000 clones, with about four fifths as singletons. The sample comprised peripheral blood. These receptors were taken from a man at least 80 years old with active or convalescent COVID-19.

The chain joins TRBV4-1 to TRBJ2-3, with TRBD2 identical over 9 bases. This CDR3 comprises 18 residues. V lost 0 bases and J lost 5; bases outside the gene matches: 12. Germline V lookup: CDR1 MGHRA, CDR2 YSYEKL. The CDR3 DNA sequence: TGCGCCAGCAGCCAAGAGGTCGGCGGCGGGAGGGCGAAAGATACGCAGTATTTT. Translated, it gives CASSQEVGGGRAKDTQYF.

In its sample, this clone was seen a few times. V gene TRBV7-3 combines with J gene TRBJ1-1, with D unclear. Germline-derived CDR1 and CDR2 are SGHTA and FQGTGA. The CDR3 is 13 residues long. V was shortened by 5 bases and J by 1 base, with 8 bases between the two germline ends. The CDR3 DNA follows: TGTGCCAGCAGCATTCAGGAGAACACTGAAGCTTTCTTT. It specifies CASSIQENTEAFF.

This sequence joins TRBV3-1 (or the pseudogene TRBV3-2) and TRBJ2-3; 8 bases match TRBD1. The V segment lost 6 bases and the J segment 4 bases; nucleotides outside the gene matches: 15. This CDR3 region has 17 residues. Germline loops: CDR1 LGHDT, CDR2 YNNKEL (reference sequence). The CDR3 DNA is TGTGCCAGCAGGCCGAGGGAGGCAGGGGGCGTCGCAGATACGCAGTATTTT. It translates to CASRPREAGGVADTQYF.

In its sample, this clone was seen a few times. One junction end disagrees with the germline gene, perhaps due to a read error. The rearrangement uses TRBV7-7 and TRBJ2-5; TRBD2 matches 12 bases. The CDR3 has 17 residues. Germline-derived CDR1 and CDR2 are SSHAT and FNYEAQ (reference sequence). The CDR3 sequence: CASSLVSGTSGRETQYF. CDR3 DNA sequence: TGTGCTAGCAGCTTAGTCTCCGGGACTAGCGGGCGAGAGACCCAGTACTTC.

V gene TRBV6-6 combines with J gene TRBJ2-5; 9 bases are shared with TRBD2. V was pared by 6 bases and J by 5 bases, with 16 bases of the junction left unmatched. The CDR3 runs 17 residues. From germline, CDR1 is MNHNY and CDR2 SVGAGI (reference sequence). The chain's CDR3 is CASRRALGGGAPETQYF. For the CDR3, the DNA is TGTGCCAGCAGACGAGCCCTGGGCGGGGGGGCCCCCGAGACCCAGTACTTC.

This sequence joins TRBV18 and TRBJ2-7; tentative D call: TRBD1 (5 bases). With 1 base removed from V and 1 base from J, the gap between germline ends came to 8 bases. Germline lookup yields CDR1 KGHSH and CDR2 LQKENI. The CDR3 has 14 residues. CDR3 DNA: TGTGCCAGCTCACCACGACAGAGTTCCTACGAGCAGTACTTC. Translation gives CASSPRQSSYEQYF. The complete variable domain, with remaining parts taken from reference TRBV18 and TRBJ2-7, reads NAGVMQNPRHLVRRRGQEARLRCSPMKGHSHVYWYRQLPEEGLKFMVYLQKENIIDESGMPKERFSAEFPKEGPSILRIQQVVRGDSAAYFCASSPRQSSYEQYFGPGTRLTVT.

This rearrangement joins TRBV12-3 or TRBV12-4 to TRBJ1-1; 11 bases agree with TRBD1. V shed 10 bases, J shed 5 bases, and the junction held 6 bases outside the gene matches. The CDR3 is made up of 13 amino acids. The CDR3 region is CATQGQGVTEAFF. CDR3 sequence (DNA): TGTGCCACCCAGGGACAGGGGGTGACTGAAGCTTTCTTT.

This clone was picked up a small number of times. V is TRBV4-1 and J is TRBJ1-4; D not resolved. Germline CDR1 and CDR2: MGHRA and YSYEKL. The CDR3 has 17 amino acids. The V gene lost 0 bases and the J gene lost 5 bases, with 16 bases spanning the gap. This chain's CDR3 is CASSQDLQAAPNEKLFF. CDR3 nucleotide sequence: TGCGCCAGCAGCCAAGATCTCCAGGCAGCCCCGAATGAAAAACTGTTTTTT.

The J gene is TRBJ1-1, the V gene TRBV7-2; 10 bases line up with TRBD1. The CDR3 extends over 15 amino acids. CDR1 is SGHTA and CDR2 is FQGNSA in the germline V gene. J was trimmed by 5 bases and V by 5 bases; bases with no gene match: 8. In nucleotides, the CDR3 is TGTGCCAGCAGCACCCGACAGGGGGCAGGAACTGAAGCTTTCTTT. This codes for CASSTRQGAGTEAFF.

The rearrangement uses TRBV5-1 and TRBJ2-1, with a weak D call TRBD1 (6 bases). Germline V gene lookup returns CDR1 SGHRS and CDR2 YFSETQ. V shed 5 bases and J shed 8 bases, with 20 bases lying between them. The CDR3 runs 15 residues. The CDR3 spells CASRGQPTAVDEQFF. Here the CDR3 DNA reads TGCGCCAGCAGGGGACAACCCACGGCCGTCGATGAGCAGTTCTTC. Complete variable domain (other parts from reference TRBV5-1 and TRBJ2-1): KAGVTQTPRYLIKTRGQQVTLSCSPISGHRSVSWYQQTPGQGLQFLFEYFSETQRNKGNFPGRFSGRQFSNSRSEMNVSTLELGDSALYLCASRGQPTAVDEQFFGPGTRLTVL.

Only a few counts were recorded for this clone. The chain couples TRBV7-9 to TRBJ1-2; tentatively, D is TRBD1 (6 bases). Germline CDR1 SEHNR, CDR2 FQNEAQ (reference sequence). With 5 bases removed from V and 6 bases from J, the gap between germline ends came to 19 bases. This CDR3 has 15 amino acids. Here the CDR3 reads CASSTFDTGGHGYTF. CDR3 in DNA: TGTGCCAGCAGCACCTTTGACACGGGGGGCCATGGCTACACCTTC.

J is TRBJ2-7 and V is TRBV6-1; 10 bases are shared with TRBD1. From germline, CDR1 is MNHNS and CDR2 SASEGT. The CDR3 consists of 14 residues. J lost 3 bases, V lost 3 bases, and 2 bases had no gene match. CDR3 loop: CASSERTGGYEQYF. The CDR3 DNA follows: TGTGCCAGCAGTGAGAGGACAGGGGGCTACGAGCAGTACTTC.

This clone was recorded once. This sequence joins TRBV11-3 and TRBJ2-1; 10 positions match TRBD2. The CDR3 runs 15 residues. CDR1 is SGHNT, CDR2 YENEEA, per germline. V lost 1 base and J lost 6; bases outside the gene matches: 3. For the CDR3, the DNA is TGTGCCAGCAGCTTAGTAGCGGGAGGCGGCAATGAGCAGTTCTTC. It codes for CASSLVAGGGNEQFF. The whole variable domain, filled in from reference TRBV11-3 and TRBJ2-1, reads EAGVVQSPRYKIIEKKQPVAFWCNPISGHNTLYWYLQNLGQGPELLIRYENEEAVDDSQLPKDRFSAERLKGVDSTLKIQPAELGDSAVYLCASSLVAGGGNEQFFGPGTRLTVL.

The sample holds a few counts of this clone. The chain has TRBV7-2 and TRBJ1-3, with no clear D. The CDR3 is made up of 15 amino acids. Between the trimmed V and J ends, which lost 0 bases and 0 bases, there was a span of 6 bases. Per germline, CDR1 SGHTA and CDR2 FQGNSA. The CDR3 protein is CASSLAVDSGNTIYF. As DNA, the CDR3 is TGTGCCAGCAGCTTAGCCGTAGACTCTGGAAACACCATATATTTT.

The V call is TRBV7-8, the J call TRBJ2-5, with D possibly TRBD1 on 6 matching bases. Germline V gives CDR1 SGHVS, CDR2 FQNEAQ. The CDR3 runs to 14 residues. V shed 5 bases and J shed 1 base, with 11 bases lying between them. Here the CDR3 reads CASSRRQVQETQYF. The CDR3 DNA sequence: TGTGCCAGCAGCAGAAGACAGGTCCAAGAGACCCAGTACTTC.

The chain uses TRBV20-1 and TRBJ1-5; TRBD1 aligns across 9 bases. The germline CDR1 and CDR2 sequences are DFQATT and SNEGSKA (reference sequence). The CDR3 covers 14 residues. The V gene end was trimmed by 3 bases and the J gene end by 4 bases; junction bases not matched to a gene: 4. The CDR3 coding sequence is TGCAGTGCTAGTAACAGGGGGCAAAATCAGCCCCAGCATTTT. This encodes CSASNRGQNQPQHF.

J is TRBJ2-2 and V is TRBV5-1; 8 bases map to TRBD2. Germline V CDR1 and CDR2: SGHRS, YFSETQ. The V and J ends lost 3 bases and 6 bases, in that order; junction bases with no gene match: 7. CDR3 length: 15 residues. This chain's CDR3 is CASSSGPGGAGELFF. Written as DNA, the CDR3 is TGCGCCAGCAGCTCGGGCCCCGGGGGGGCCGGGGAGCTGTTTTTT. Filled out from reference TRBV5-1 and TRBJ2-2, the complete variable domain reads KAGVTQTPRYLIKTRGQQVTLSCSPISGHRSVSWYQQTPGQGLQFLFEYFSETQRNKGNFPGRFSGRQFSNSRSEMNVSTLELGDSALYLCASSSGPGGAGELFFGEGSRLTVL.

This sequence joins TRBV19 and TRBJ1-2; maybe TRBD1 (6 bases). The CDR3 sequence is 13 residues long. Germline assignment: CDR1 LNHDA and CDR2 SQIVND (reference sequence). V gave up 7 bases and J gave up 8 bases, with 17 bases separating them. The CDR3, as DNA: TGTGCCAGTACCGCCCTGGACAGAGGAGGCTACACCTTC. It translates to CASTALDRGGYTF.

The CDR3 sequence is CASSGTGGTEAFF. The CDR3 bases are TGCGCCAGCAGCGGGACAGGGGGCACTGAAGCTTTCTTT. V usage is TRBV5-1 and J usage is TRBJ1-1; TRBD1 agrees at 11 bases. Germline lookup yields CDR1 SGHRS and CDR2 YFSETQ. With 4 bases clipped from V and 4 bases from J, the junction kept 0 bases outside the gene matches. The CDR3 has 13 amino acids. Drawing the rest from reference TRBV5-1 and TRBJ1-1, the complete variable domain is KAGVTQTPRYLIKTRGQQVTLSCSPISGHRSVSWYQQTPGQGLQFLFEYFSETQRNKGNFPGRFSGRQFSNSRSEMNVSTLELGDSALYLCASSGTGGTEAFFGQGTRLTVV.

This clone appeared once. The chain combines TRBV9 with TRBJ2-7; no clear D gene. Germline assignment: CDR1 SGDLS and CDR2 YYNGEE. The CDR3 loop spans 13 amino acids. V was clipped by 5 bases and J by 1 base, with 10 bases between them. DNA of the CDR3: TGTGCCAGCAGTGACACGGATTCCTACGAGCAGTACTTC. Protein sequence: CASSDTDSYEQYF. Using reference TRBV9 and TRBJ2-7 for the parts outside the CDR3, the full variable domain is DSGVTQTPKHLITATGQRVTLRCSPRSGDLSVYWYQQSLDQGLQFLIQYYNGEERAKGNILERFSAQQFPDLHSELNLSSLELGDSALYFCASSDTDSYEQYFGPGTRLTVT.

This rearrangement joins TRBV10-3 to TRBJ2-3; tentative D call: TRBD2 (6 bases). Germline CDR1 reads ENHRY; CDR2 reads SYGVKD. The CDR3 contains 15 residues. Between the trimmed V and J ends, which lost 8 bases and 0 bases, there was a span of 15 bases. The CDR3 DNA reads TGTGCCATCGGGGCGGGGTTAACCAGCACAGATACGCAGTATTTT. It codes for CAIGAGLTSTDTQYF.